The 17 T cell receptor beta chains presented below share a single source sample, sequenced in a study of control samples from healthy donors and cancer patients (dated by TCRdb to about 2020). The library was prepared using the immunoSEQ multiplex PCR assay. This is the immuneACCESS table as TCRdb keeps it, with only in-frame sequences that have V and J called. A part of the clones is gone; compared with another copy, unresolved V genes explain less than half, and the rest is unexplained. The sample table records around 180,000 clones; more than 90% of these occur just once. 2% to 2.5% of the sample goes to the ten largest clones. The specimen sequenced was blood. Every receptor here comes from a middle-aged woman in good health.

This clone was seen more than once but under ten times. V gene TRBV4-2 combines with J gene TRBJ2-5, with 7 bases aligning to TRBD1. CDR1 and CDR2 (germline): LGHNA, YNFKEQ. The CDR3 spans 15 residues. V lost 3 bases and J lost 5; bases outside the gene matches: 9. Here the CDR3 DNA reads TGTGCCAGCAGCCATGCGCTAGGGGGCGGTGAGACCCAGTACTTC. Protein product: CASSHALGGGETQYF.

This rearrangement joins TRBV10-3 to TRBJ1-2; TRBD1 matches at 8 bases. Looked up from germline, CDR1 is ENHRY and CDR2 is SYGVKD. Trimming removed 10 bases from V and 0 bases from J; junction bases left unmatched: 10. CDR3 length: 15 amino acids. The CDR3 DNA reads TGTGCCAGCACGGCAGGGGGCCAATCTAACTATGGCTACACCTTC. Amino acids: CASTAGGQSNYGYTF.

The chain combines TRBV7-9 with TRBJ1-4; D is ambiguous. Trimming cost V 0 bases and J 0 bases, with 2 bases left between them. Germline lookup yields CDR1 SEHNR and CDR2 FQNEAQ (reference sequence). The CDR3 extends over 14 amino acids. In nucleotides, the CDR3 is TGTGCCAGCAGCTTAGCCGCAACTAATGAAAAACTGTTTTTT. Translating gives CASSLAATNEKLFF.

This clone appeared once. The chain employs TRBV3-1 (or the pseudogene TRBV3-2) and TRBJ1-4; D gene uncertain. Germline CDR1 reads LGHDT; CDR2 reads YNNKEL (reference sequence). The V end was cut by 1 base, the J end by 8 bases, with 8 bases between. This CDR3 spans 13 amino acids. The CDR3 protein is CASSQGAKEKLFF. The CDR3 nucleotides read TGTGCCAGCAGCCAAGGGGCCAAAGAAAAACTGTTTTTT.

J is TRBJ2-7 and V is TRBV7-9, with D possibly being TRBD1 or TRBD2 (7 bases each). Germline V gene sequence: CDR1 SEHNR, CDR2 FQNEAQ (reference sequence). The CDR3 is 16 amino acids. The ends were cut back, 4 bases at V and 2 bases at J, with 18 bases in the middle. CDR3 nucleotide sequence: TGTGCCAGCAGCTCCCTCGGGGGAGGGACAGCCTACGAGCAGTACTTC. Translation gives CASSSLGGGTAYEQYF.

This rearrangement joins TRBV15 to TRBJ1-1; D gene unclear. CDR3 length equals 14 residues. From germline, CDR1 is LNHNV and CDR2 YYDKDF (reference sequence). Trimming took off 0 bases at V and 0 bases at J, with 5 bases between the two ends. The CDR3 DNA reads as TGTGCCACCAGCAGAGATCTAGTGAACACTGAAGCTTTCTTT. This translates into CATSRDLVNTEAFF.

Written as DNA, the CDR3 is TGCGCCAGCAGCCAAGGGAACAGGGGCGACACCGGGGAGCTGTTTTTT. Protein sequence: CASSQGNRGDTGELFF. This sequence joins TRBV4-1 and TRBJ2-2, with 7 bases fitting TRBD1. The ends lost 1 base at V and 3 bases at J; junction bases unmatched: 5. Germline V gene data show CDR1 as MGHRA and CDR2 as YSYEKL. This CDR3 comprises 16 residues.

The gene calls are TRBV6-5 and TRBJ2-7, with D uncertain. This CDR3 has 13 residues. Trimming removed 2 bases from V and 5 bases from J, with 10 bases in between. CDR1 MNHEY and CDR2 SVGAGI come from the germline V gene. CDR3 amino acids: CASSYAPRNEQYF. CDR3 sequence (DNA): TGTGCCAGCAGTTACGCCCCTCGCAACGAGCAGTACTTC.

About this clone: The sample contains more than one DNA sequence encoding this CDR3. V and J are TRBV5-1 and TRBJ2-5, with 8 bases that match TRBD2. Trimming removed 2 bases from V and 5 bases from J; junction bases left unmatched: 5. This CDR3 contains 14 residues. CDR1 is SGHRS, CDR2 YFSETQ, per germline. The CDR3 sequence: CASSFSGGRETQYF. Written as DNA, the CDR3 is TGCGCCAGCAGCTTCTCGGGGGGGCGCGAGACCCAGTACTTC.

Note on this clone: The sample contains more than one DNA sequence encoding this CDR3. The chain uses TRBV7-2 and TRBJ1-2; D unclear. CDR3 size: 14 residues. V lost 1 base and J lost 2, with 8 bases in between. CDR1 SGHTA and CDR2 FQGNSA come from the germline V gene. CDR3 loop: CASSLGDSNYGYTF. The CDR3 region has the DNA TGTGCCAGCAGCTTAGGGGATTCGAACTATGGCTACACCTTC.

V gene TRBV5-1 combines with J gene TRBJ1-2; possibly TRBD1 for D (6 bases). This CDR3 has 15 amino acids. Germline values: CDR1 SGHRS, CDR2 YFSETQ. Trimming stripped 0 bases from V and 5 bases from J, with 14 bases between. The CDR3 DNA is TGCGCCAGCAGCTTGGCTCCGGACAGAGAGTATGGCTACACCTTC. The encoded protein is CASSLAPDREYGYTF.

The rearrangement uses TRBV5-4 and TRBJ2-3, with D perhaps TRBD1 or TRBD2 (6 bases each). Trimming removed 6 bases from V and 4 bases from J, with 18 bases in between. The CDR3 runs to 15 residues. The germline V gene encodes CDR1 SGHNT and CDR2 YYREEE (reference sequence). CDR3 coding DNA: TGTGCCAGCATTGGTTACGGGGGCGGTCCAGATACGCAGTATTTT. The encoded protein is CASIGYGGGPDTQYF.

This rearrangement joins TRBV18 to TRBJ2-5, with 9 bases matching TRBD1. Germline trimming cut 0 bases from V and 2 bases from J; bases unmatched to any gene: 1. Germline lookup yields CDR1 KGHSH and CDR2 LQKENI. The length of the CDR3 is 15 residues. For the CDR3, the DNA is TGTGCCAGCTCACCACCCGGGACAGGGCAAGAGACCCAGTACTTC. Its protein is CASSPPGTGQETQYF. Variable domain in full (rest from reference TRBV18 and TRBJ2-5): NAGVMQNPRHLVRRRGQEARLRCSPMKGHSHVYWYRQLPEEGLKFMVYLQKENIIDESGMPKERFSAEFPKEGPSILRIQQVVRGDSAAYFCASSPPGTGQETQYFGPGTRLLVL.

The chain links TRBV12-3 or TRBV12-4 to TRBJ1-2; TRBD1 is a possible D gene (5 bases). The CDR3 runs 13 residues. With 11 bases removed from V and 6 bases from J, the gap between germline ends came to 19 bases. CDR3 sequence reads: CASGAGSKHGYTF. CDR3 DNA: TGTGCCTCTGGGGCAGGGAGTAAGCATGGCTACACCTTC.

CDR3 sequence (DNA): TGTGCCAGCAGGACCTCCCAGACGTACACCGGGGAGCTGTTTTTT. As protein: CASRTSQTYTGELFF. The chain employs TRBV5-6 and TRBJ2-2, with D hard to call. Trimming pared 5 bases from V and 3 bases from J, leaving 14 bases between. Germline CDR1 SGHDT, CDR2 YYEEEE. The CDR3 sequence is 15 residues long.

Only one count was recorded for this clone. The V and J genes are TRBV5-1 and TRBJ2-3; a possible D gene is TRBD1 (5 bases). The CDR3 sequence is 16 residues long. V shed 4 bases and J shed 2 bases, with 17 bases lying between them. Germline V gives CDR1 SGHRS, CDR2 YFSETQ. CDR3 sequence: CASSKDVGPATDTQYF. In DNA, the CDR3 is TGCGCCAGCAGCAAGGACGTGGGGCCGGCCACAGATACGCAGTATTTT.

J is TRBJ1-5 and V is TRBV9; D possibly corresponds to TRBD1 (5 bases). Trimming took 4 bases from V and 6 from J, leaving 17 bases between them. The CDR3 totals 15 residues. Germline loops: CDR1 SGDLS, CDR2 YYNGEE. CDR3 amino acids: CASSPRGYVGQPQHF. The CDR3 DNA reads as TGTGCCAGCAGCCCGAGGGGTTACGTGGGTCAGCCCCAGCATTTT.